These 26 T cell receptor beta chains were sequenced from one sample in a study of spatial heterogeneity in lung cancer. In TCRdb, the 5' RACE reads were re-called with MiXCR into one record per CDR3 protein. The table has about 39,000 distinct CDR3 sequences, 5.8% seen once. The time point is: sample taken at primary tumor resection. Whole RNA, isolated from tumor, nontumor lung or frozen PBMC, was sequenced without prior sorting. The sequences come from PBMCs, collected at surgery. The origin of the receptors is a male donor with early-stage non-small cell lung cancer.

This clonotype was counted many times. The chain uses TRBV7-2 and TRBJ2-4, with 12 bases identical to TRBD2. CDR3 length: 15 amino acids. With V trimmed by 5 bases and J by 6 bases, 5 bases remained unmatched. CDR1 is SGHTA, CDR2 FQGNSA, per germline. This CDR3 is CASSPSGGALNIQYF. CDR3 nucleotide sequence: TGTGCCAGCAGCCCTAGCGGGGGGGCCTTAAACATTCAGTACTTC.

This clonotype was recorded at least ten times. The CDR3 reads CAILLGAGNEQFF. The CDR3 DNA is TGCGCCATCTTACTTGGGGCCGGCAATGAGCAGTTCTTC. V gene TRBV10-2 combines with J gene TRBJ2-1; possibly TRBD1 for D (5 bases). Trimming took off 10 bases at V and 6 bases at J, with 16 bases between the two ends. The CDR3 has 13 amino acids. Germline loops: CDR1 WSHSY, CDR2 SAAADI.

This clonotype has only a few counts. J is TRBJ1-6 and V is TRBV13; TRBD1 matches at 8 bases. The CDR3 extends over 16 amino acids. CDR1 PRHDT and CDR2 FYEKMQ come from the germline V gene (reference sequence). Trimming at V came to 0 bases and at J to 5 bases, leaving 3 bases not matched to a gene. CDR3 region: CASSLGDRVDNSPLHF. CDR3 in DNA: TGTGCCAGCAGCTTAGGGGACAGGGTCGATAATTCACCCCTCCACTTT.

This clonotype was seen repeatedly, ten times or more. J is TRBJ2-2 and V is TRBV3-1; D may be TRBD1 (5 bases). The length of the CDR3 is 16 residues. V was trimmed by 2 bases and J by 0 bases, leaving 10 bases between them. Germline CDR1 is LGHDT and CDR2 is YNNKEL (reference sequence). This CDR3 is CASSQSPTANTGELFF. The CDR3 DNA is TGTGCCAGCAGCCAAAGCCCGACAGCGAACACCGGGGAGCTGTTTTTT. Complete variable domain (other parts from reference TRBV3-1 and TRBJ2-2): DTAVSQTPKYLVTQMGNDKSIKCEQNLGHDTMYWYKQDSKKFLKIMFSYNNKELIINETVPNRFSPKSPDKAHLNLHINSLELGDSAVYFCASSQSPTANTGELFFGEGSRLTVL.

This clonotype was seen a few times. This chain uses TRBV20-1 with TRBJ1-4, with 9 bases fitting TRBD1. Germline V gives CDR1 DFQATT, CDR2 SNEGSKA (reference sequence). The V and J ends lost 2 bases and 6 bases, in that order; junction bases with no gene match: 4. The CDR3 runs 14 residues. For the CDR3, the DNA is TGCAGTGCTAGAAGGGGACAGGGAGATGAAAAACTGTTTTTT. It is translated as CSARRGQGDEKLFF.

This clonotype was counted at least ten times. The chain links TRBV4-3 to TRBJ2-1; D possibly matches TRBD1 or TRBD2 (6 bases each). The CDR3 length is 14 residues. The germline V gene encodes CDR1 LGHNA and CDR2 YSLEER. Trimming took 0 bases from V and 9 from J, leaving 12 bases between them. The CDR3 sequence: CASSQEWGAGEQFF. CDR3 in DNA: TGCGCCAGCAGCCAAGAATGGGGGGCCGGTGAGCAGTTCTTC.

The J gene is TRBJ1-1, the V gene TRBV6-2 or TRBV6-3, with TRBD1 identical over 10 bases. The CDR3 length is 17 residues. From germline, CDR1 is MNHEY and CDR2 SVGEGT. The V segment lost 5 bases and the J segment 5 bases; nucleotides outside the gene matches: 14. The CDR3 loop reads CASSPRDRGFKYTEAFF. DNA of the CDR3: TGTGCCAGCAGTCCCCGGGACAGGGGTTTCAAATATACTGAAGCTTTCTTT.

V and J are TRBV5-6 and TRBJ1-5, with 7 nucleotides matching TRBD1. V dropped 4 bases and J dropped 6; count of bases not matched to a gene: 7. The CDR3 covers 14 residues. Germline loops: CDR1 SGHDT, CDR2 YYEEEE. CDR3: CASSLTGYGQPQHF. CDR3 sequence (DNA): TGTGCCAGCAGCCTGACAGGGTACGGTCAGCCCCAGCATTTT.

The chain couples TRBV6-1 to TRBJ2-7; TRBD1 matches 7 bases. The length of the CDR3 is 15 residues. V dropped 4 bases and J dropped 2; count of bases not matched to a gene: 8. CDR1 and CDR2 from the germline V gene are MNHNS and SASEGT. In DNA, the CDR3 is TGTGCCAGCAGTGGGGACCCAACAGGGGCCTACGAGCAGTACTTC. Protein product: CASSGDPTGAYEQYF.

Ten or more counts support this clonotype. The chain is built from TRBV30 and TRBJ2-6, with D possibly matching TRBD1 (5 bases). The CDR3 covers 17 residues. The V gene's germline CDR1 is GTSNPN and CDR2 SVGIG (reference sequence). Trimming left V 2 bases short and J 2 bases short, with 16 bases between. The CDR3 loop is CAWSRGRIRAGANVLTF. The CDR3, as DNA: TGTGCCTGGAGTAGGGGTCGAATTAGGGCTGGGGCCAACGTCCTGACTTTC. Using reference TRBV30 and TRBJ2-6 for the parts outside the CDR3, the full variable domain is SQTIHQWPATLVQPVGSPLSLECTVEGTSNPNLYWYRQAAGRGLQLLFYSVGIGQISSEVPQNLSASRPQDRQFILSSKKLLLSDSGFYLCAWSRGRIRAGANVLTFGAGSRLTVL.

The rearrangement joins TRBV12-3 or TRBV12-4 to TRBJ2-5, with TRBD2 matching 10 bases. V shed 8 bases and J 1 base; nucleotides not matched to a gene: 4. The CDR3 runs 14 residues. Here the CDR3 reads CASSIAGGQETQYF. The CDR3 region has the DNA TGTGCCAGCTCAATAGCGGGGGGCCAAGAGACCCAGTACTTC.

In this sample, this clonotype turned up many times. The chain carries TRBV27 and TRBJ2-1, with D possibly being TRBD1 or TRBD2 (5 bases each). V lost 5 bases and J 8 bases, leaving 25 bases between the germline ends. There are 17 residues in the CDR3. Germline-derived CDR1 and CDR2 are MNHEY and SMNVEV (reference sequence). In nucleotides, the CDR3 is TGTGCCAGCAGTCCCCTCCCCCGGGGACCGTTAGGCTATGAGCAGTTCTTC. It is translated as CASSPLPRGPLGYEQFF.

This clonotype was observed a few times. This sequence joins TRBV27 and TRBJ2-7; TRBD1 matches at 11 bases. V trimming: 4 bases; J trimming: 4 bases; junction bases outside the gene matches: 3. CDR3 size: 14 residues. Looked up from germline, CDR1 is MNHEY and CDR2 is SMNVEV (reference sequence). The CDR3 sequence is CASSWTGGRYEQYF. Here the CDR3 DNA reads TGTGCCAGCAGTTGGACAGGGGGCAGGTACGAGCAGTACTTC.

This clonotype was found many times. The chain is built from TRBV20-1 and TRBJ1-5, with 9 bases matching TRBD1. Trimming cost V 6 bases and J 0 bases; bases outside gene matches: 9. Germline lookup yields CDR1 DFQATT and CDR2 SNEGSKA (reference sequence). This CDR3 contains 16 residues. CDR3 nucleotides: TGCAGTGCCAAGGACAGGGGCGTGTATAGCAATCAGCCCCAGCATTTT. Its protein is CSAKDRGVYSNQPQHF.

By share, this clonotype counts as large. The chain is built from TRBV6-2 or TRBV6-3 and TRBJ2-3; D unclear. The V gene's germline CDR1 is MNHEY and CDR2 SVGEGT. Between the trimmed V and J ends, which lost 2 bases and 0 bases, there was a span of 12 bases. This CDR3 has 16 amino acids. CDR3 in amino acids: CASSYIGRTSTDTQYF. CDR3 DNA sequence: TGTGCCAGCAGTTACATAGGACGTACTAGCACAGATACGCAGTATTTT.

Only a few counts were recorded for this clonotype. The gene calls are TRBV11-2 and TRBJ1-6; 8 nucleotides agree with TRBD1. The V gene end was trimmed by 5 bases and the J gene end by 6 bases; junction bases not matched to a gene: 9. Germline V CDR1 and CDR2: SGHAT, FQNNGV. The CDR3 runs to 16 residues. The CDR3 coding sequence is TGTGCCAGCAGCCCCACCCCCCAGGGGGCTAATTCACCCCTCCACTTT. Its translation is CASSPTPQGANSPLHF. Together with reference TRBV11-2 and TRBJ1-6, the CDR3 gives the full variable domain: EAGVAQSPRYKIIEKRQSVAFWCNPISGHATLYWYQQILGQGPKLLIQFQNNGVVDDSQLPKDRFSAERLKGVDSTLKIQPAKLEDSAVYLCASSPTPQGANSPLHFGNGTRLTVT.

Many counts were recorded for this clonotype. The chain recombines TRBV10-3 with TRBJ1-2; tentative D call: TRBD1 (5 bases). This CDR3 region has 13 residues. The V end lost 5 bases, the J end lost 3 bases, and 10 bases lay between the germline ends. Germline CDR1 ENHRY, CDR2 SYGVKD. The CDR3 loop is CAISYQGDYGYTF. DNA for the CDR3: TGTGCCATCAGTTACCAAGGGGACTATGGCTACACCTTC.

The gene calls are TRBV7-2 and TRBJ2-5; no clear D. V lost 6 bases and J lost 5, with 13 bases in between. The germline V gene encodes CDR1 SGHTA and CDR2 FQGNSA. The CDR3 runs 13 residues. The CDR3 is CTSRRLGRETQYF. The CDR3 bases are TGTACCAGCAGGCGGCTGGGCAGGGAGACCCAGTACTTC. The variable domain in full, with the rest retrieved from reference TRBV7-2 and TRBJ2-5, is GAGVSQSPSNKVTEKGKDVELRCDPISGHTALYWYRQSLGQGLEFLIYFQGNSAPDKSGLPSDRFSAERTGGSVSTLTIQRTQQEDSAVYLCTSRRLGRETQYFGPGTRLLVL.

At least ten counts were recorded for this clonotype. The chain is built from TRBV11-2 and TRBJ1-2; 7 bases align to TRBD1. CDR1 and CDR2 from the germline V gene are SGHAT and FQNNGV. CDR3 length equals 14 residues. J was trimmed by 2 bases and V by 6 bases; bases with no gene match: 6. The CDR3 DNA reads TGTGCCAGCAGTATATTGACAGGGAACTATGGCTACACCTTC. It codes for CASSILTGNYGYTF.

The table lists this clonotype with many counts. The chain combines TRBV5-1 with TRBJ2-3; weak D call: TRBD1 (5 bases). This CDR3 comprises 14 residues. The V gene lost 0 bases and the J gene lost 5 bases, with 10 bases spanning the gap. Germline V CDR1 and CDR2: SGHRS, YFSETQ. CDR3 sequence (DNA): TGCGCCAGCAGCTTGGAAGGGGTGGGAGATACGCAGTATTTT. This sequence encodes CASSLEGVGDTQYF.

This clonotype was detected many times. The chain combines TRBV6-2 or TRBV6-3 with TRBJ2-2, with 10 bases identical to TRBD1. Germline lookup yields CDR1 MNHEY and CDR2 SVGEGT. The J segment lost 4 bases and the V segment lost 5 bases, leaving 7 bases of the junction unmatched. CDR3 length: 16 amino acids. The CDR3 loop is CASSRQGAGSTGELFF. The CDR3 DNA reads as TGTGCCAGCAGTAGACAGGGGGCAGGAAGCACCGGGGAGCTGTTTTTT.

This clonotype has a handful of counts. V gene TRBV7-2 combines with J gene TRBJ2-7; no firm D call. The CDR3 consists of 13 residues. V lost 1 base, J lost 7 bases, and 11 bases lay in between. Germline V gene lookup returns CDR1 SGHTA and CDR2 FQGNSA. The CDR3 sequence is CASSLGPVAEQYF. In DNA, the CDR3 is TGTGCCAGCAGCTTAGGACCCGTCGCAGAGCAGTACTTC. Together with reference TRBV7-2 and TRBJ2-7, the CDR3 gives the full variable domain: GAGVSQSPSNKVTEKGKDVELRCDPISGHTALYWYRQSLGQGLEFLIYFQGNSAPDKSGLPSDRFSAERTGGSVSTLTIQRTQQEDSAVYLCASSLGPVAEQYFGPGTRLTVT.

This clonotype was detected many times. J is TRBJ1-6 and V is TRBV20-1, with TRBD1 as a possible D gene (6 bases). The CDR3 is made up of 14 amino acids. Germline CDR1 reads DFQATT; CDR2 reads SNEGSKA (reference sequence). Between the trimmed V and J ends, which lost 2 bases and 9 bases, there was a span of 14 bases. For the CDR3, the DNA is TGCAGTGCTAGACCTTTTATGACAGGTTCACCCCTCCACTTT. Translating gives CSARPFMTGSPLHF.

This clonotype occurred a few times. This chain uses TRBV5-1 with TRBJ1-1; maybe TRBD1 (5 bases). This CDR3 region has 15 residues. CDR1 is SGHRS, CDR2 YFSETQ, per germline. V lost 0 bases, J lost 1 base, and 10 bases lay in between. For the CDR3, the DNA is TGCGCCAGCAGCTTGGTAAGAGGACAGAACACTGAAGCTTTCTTT. It yields the protein CASSLVRGQNTEAFF.

Many counts were recorded for this clonotype. The chain combines TRBV4-1 with TRBJ1-2; 7 positions match TRBD1. The CDR3 runs 15 residues. Per the germline V gene, CDR1 is MGHRA and CDR2 is YSYEKL. V was pared by 1 base and J by 0 bases, with 2 bases of the junction left unmatched. CDR3 sequence reads: CASSQVQGANYGYTF. The CDR3 bases are TGCGCCAGCAGCCAAGTGCAGGGGGCTAACTATGGCTACACCTTC.

In this sample, this clonotype turned up many times. The rearrangement links TRBV6-2 or TRBV6-3 to TRBJ2-3; D is unclear. The germline V gene has CDR1 MNHEY and CDR2 SVGEGT. Trimming took 6 bases from V and 3 from J, leaving 10 bases between them. This CDR3 is 13 amino acids long. In DNA, the CDR3 is TGTGCCAGCAGACTACGGCGAACAGATACGCAGTATTTT. This sequence encodes CASRLRRTDTQYF.